A selection of T cell receptor beta chains follows, all from one sample in a study of PD-1 blockade in mismatch repair-deficient tumors. Generated by immunoSEQ multiplex PCR, the TCRdb table keeps only in-frame clones and is missing some. The sample yields under 20,000 clones, over 70% seen once. Sample: PBMCs, taken 52 weeks after starting pembrolizumab. Receptors were obtained from an adult with mismatch repair-deficient cancer. Each CDR3 is given with its conserved first and last residue. The D gene is left open where the match is weak. The size entry is marked missing in some rows and otherwise reads once, few, many or a size class.

TRBV19	TRBJ1-4	-	-	CASSWAGQNEKLFF	TGTGCCAGTAGTTGGGCAGGTCAAAATGAAAAACTGTTTTTT
TRBV18	TRBJ2-7	-	-	CASSPLGGTGVSYEQYF	TGTGCCAGCTCACCTTTGGGGGGGACAGGAGTCTCCTACGAGCAGTACTTC
TRBV7-3	TRBJ1-1	-	TRBD1	CASSQTGTGLQKTEAFF	TGTGCCAGCAGCCAAACCGGGACAGGGCTTCAGAAGACTGAAGCTTTCTTT
TRBV28	TRBJ1-1	once	-	CASGSGATRF	TGTGCCAGCGGATCAGGGGCTACCCGTTTT
TRBV30	TRBJ2-7	-	-	CAWRPTGTYEQYF	TGTGCCTGGAGGCCCACAGGGACCTACGAGCAGTACTTC
TRBV9	TRBJ2-7	-	TRBD2	CASSASGRVDEQYF	TGTGCCAGCAGCGCTAGCGGGAGGGTCGACGAGCAGTACTTC
TRBV5-1	TRBJ2-1	-	-	CASSSVGRDEQFF	TGCGCCAGCAGCTCCGTGGGCAGGGATGAGCAGTTCTTC
TRBV11-2	TRBJ2-7	-	-	CASSPGRNSYEQYF	TGTGCCAGCAGCCCAGGGAGGAACTCCTACGAGCAGTACTTC
TRBV18	TRBJ2-1	-	TRBD1	CASSPGQGAHNEQFF	TGTGCCAGCTCACCCGGACAGGGGGCCCACAATGAGCAGTTCTTC
TRBV19	TRBJ2-5	-	TRBD1	CASSIDREGETQYF	TGTGCCAGTAGTATCGACAGGGAAGGGGAGACCCAGTACTTC
TRBV5-6	TRBJ2-3	-	-	CASSLSKTGTDTQYF	TGTGCCAGCAGCTTGTCCAAAACAGGGACAGATACGCAGTATTTT
TRBV6-1	TRBJ1-1	-	-	CASSDRGGETEAFF	TGTGCCAGCAGTGACCGCGGGGGCGAAACTGAAGCTTTCTTT
TRBV5-1	TRBJ2-5	-	TRBD2	CASSAGTTSGRNRTQYF	TGCGCCAGCAGCGCGGGAACGACTAGCGGGAGGAATCGGACCCAGTACTTC
TRBV7-8	TRBJ2-3	-	-	CASSLAPSGISTDTQYF	TGTGCCAGCAGCTTAGCTCCCTCGGGAATTAGCACAGATACGCAGTATTTT
TRBV9	TRBJ1-2	-	-	CASSVGTFYGYTF	TGTGCCAGCAGCGTAGGAACATTCTATGGCTACACCTTC
TRBV5-4	TRBJ2-2	-	TRBD2	CASSPGLAAGELFF	TGTGCCAGCAGCCCCGGACTAGCAGCCGGGGAGCTGTTTTTT
TRBV7-9	TRBJ1-6	few	TRBD1	CASSLWDSGYNSPLHF	TGTGCCAGCAGCTTATGGGACAGTGGCTATAATTCACCCCTCCACTTT
TRBV6-5	TRBJ1-1	-	-	CASVGQYTEAFF	TGTGCCAGCGTCGGACAGTACACTGAAGCTTTCTTT
TRBV11-1	TRBJ2-7	-	-	CASSYTSPPYEQYF	TGTGCCAGCAGTTACACTAGTCCCCCCTACGAGCAGTACTTC
TRBV29-1	TRBJ2-2	-	-	CSAERVANTGELFF	TGCAGCGCCGAGCGGGTTGCGAACACCGGGGAGCTGTTTTTT
TRBV5-1	TRBJ2-7	few	TRBD1	CASSWTDLQGAYEQYF	TGCGCCAGCAGCTGGACGGACCTCCAGGGGGCGTACGAGCAGTACTTC
TRBV7-9	TRBJ2-7	-	-	CASSFQGTYEQYF	TGTGCCAGCAGCTTCCAGGGAACCTACGAGCAGTACTTC
TRBV27	TRBJ2-7	few	TRBD1	CASSLGGTGVVQYF	TGTGCCAGCAGTTTGGGGGGGACAGGGGTAGTGCAGTACTTC
TRBV7-8	TRBJ1-2	-	-	CASSRGGGNYGYTF	TGTGCCAGCAGCCGGGGGGGCGGGAACTATGGCTACACCTTC
TRBV7-6	TRBJ2-2	-	-	CASSLGSGVVYGGELFF	TGTGCCAGCAGCTTAGGCTCGGGAGTCGTTTATGGCGGGGAGCTGTTTTTT
TRBV6-6	TRBJ2-7	-	TRBD1	CASSYSGTGATYEQYF	TGTGCCAGCAGTTACTCGGGGACAGGTGCCACCTACGAGCAGTACTTC
TRBV5-4	TRBJ2-3	-	TRBD2	CASSLGTSGRRADTQYF	TGTGCCAGCAGCCTGGGGACTAGCGGGAGAAGGGCAGATACGCAGTATTTT
TRBV27	TRBJ2-1	-	-	CASSLYAPDSSYNEQFF	TGTGCCAGCAGTTTATACGCGCCCGACAGCTCCTACAATGAGCAGTTCTTC